The T cell receptor (beta chain) under discussion was sequenced for a study of blood T cell repertoires in COVID-19. Trimming removed 0 bases from V and 4 bases from J; junction bases left unmatched: 3. The CDR3 has 14 amino acids. Per the germline V gene, CDR1 is SGHNT and CDR2 is YYREEE (reference sequence). Using immunoSEQ multiplex PCR, the repertoire was profiled, and TCRdb retains in-frame clones only, with some absent. The sample carries 150,000 to 200,000 clones, around 94% recorded once. Sample: peripheral blood. The sequence came from a man aged 30 to 45 with COVID-19, enrolled during active disease. The chain employs TRBV5-4 and TRBJ1-2, with 7 bases fitting TRBD1. DNA for the CDR3: TGTGCCAGCAGCTTGGTGGGACAGTCCTATGGCTACACCTTC. Its protein product is CASSLVGQSYGYTF.